Below, one T cell receptor beta chain is given with its context. Its antigen is still unknown. Naive CD8 cells, CD45RO-negative and positively selected for CCR7, excluded terminally differentiated effector memory CD45RA+ cells. Repertoires were generated with immunoSEQ multiplex PCR, while TCRdb's copy carries only in-frame clones and drops some. The data contain about 2.1 million clones, 93% of them seen just once; the ten biggest clones take up less than 2%. V lost 3 bases and J lost 3, with 15 bases in between. CDR1 and CDR2 (germline): SNHLY, FYNNEI. The CDR3 length is 15 residues. This sample stems from a study of shared clonotypes between healthy human individuals. The study, taken as a whole, reports: What naive subsets generally showed was a larger estimated richness than memory subsets showed.

The TCR comes from a man between 18 and 35 years old in good health. Some clones in this sample may be carry-over from other donors' samples. The chain couples TRBV2 to TRBJ2-7; D uncertain. Sequenced input: naive CD8+ T cells from PBMCs. The CDR3 DNA sequence: TGTGCCAGCAGTGATGCAGACGGAGCTAGCTACGAGCAGTACTTC. Translated, it gives CASSDADGASYEQYF.